Below, 14 T cell receptor beta chains from the same sample are listed, as sequenced in a study of technical replicates of blood from several donors. Profiled with immunoSEQ multiplex PCR; TCRdb holds only in-frame clones, not every one. The table records roughly 82,000 clones, about 93% of them present only once. The sequencing sample was made of T cells isolated from PBMCs. The receptors come from a human donor in good health.

This chain connects TRBV11-3 to TRBJ2-1, with D possibly being TRBD2 (5 bases). The CDR3 is 15 residues long. The germline CDR1 and CDR2 sequences are SGHNT and YENEEA. V lost 8 bases and J lost 0, with 14 bases in between. The CDR3 region is CASGREGSSYNEQFF. The CDR3 bases are TGTGCCAGCGGTCGGGAAGGAAGCTCCTACAATGAGCAGTTCTTC.

The chain recombines TRBV28 with TRBJ1-1; D may be TRBD1 (5 bases). The ends were cut back, 5 bases at V and 1 base at J, with 11 bases in the middle. The germline gives CDR1 MDHEN, CDR2 SYDVKM. The CDR3 runs 14 residues. CDR3 in DNA: TGTGCCAGCAGTCTTAACAGGAGGAACACTGAAGCTTTCTTT. The encoded protein is CASSLNRRNTEAFF.

This chain connects TRBV29-1 to TRBJ1-2, with D maybe TRBD1 (5 bases). This CDR3 is 16 amino acids long. Germline loops: CDR1 SQVTM, CDR2 ANQGSEA. Trimming took off 6 bases at V and 5 bases at J, with 25 bases between the two ends. The chain's CDR3 is CSVANWGLHGRYGYTF. The CDR3 nucleotides read TGCAGCGTCGCGAACTGGGGCCTACATGGTCGGTATGGCTACACCTTC.

V usage is TRBV28 and J usage is TRBJ1-4, with 11 bases aligning to TRBD1. The ends lost 3 bases at V and 7 bases at J; junction bases unmatched: 4. The CDR3 spans 15 residues. Germline V gene lookup returns CDR1 MDHEN and CDR2 SYDVKM. As DNA, the CDR3 is TGTGCCAGCAGTTTTGGTGGGACAGGGGGTGAAAAACTGTTTTTT. It specifies CASSFGGTGGEKLFF.

The chain couples TRBV25-1 to TRBJ1-6; D unresolved. This CDR3 is 13 amino acids long. Trimming took off 7 bases at V and 10 bases at J, with 14 bases between the two ends. Germline V CDR1 and CDR2: MGHDK, SYGVNS. This CDR3 reads CASNEAANSPLHF. The DNA for the CDR3 is TGTGCCAGCAACGAAGCGGCCAACTCACCCCTCCACTTT.

This rearrangement joins TRBV5-1 to TRBJ2-5, with 9 bases fitting TRBD1. Per the germline V gene, CDR1 is SGHRS and CDR2 is YFSETQ. The CDR3 is 14 amino acids. The V and J ends lost 5 bases and 7 bases, in that order; junction bases with no gene match: 9. CDR3 sequence reads: CASSEQSDRGTQYF. In DNA form, the CDR3 reads TGCGCCAGCAGTGAGCAATCGGACAGGGGGACCCAGTACTTC.

The chain is built from TRBV28 and TRBJ2-5, with 7 bases identical to TRBD2. CDR3 length: 18 amino acids. V gave up 3 bases and J gave up 2 bases; unmatched junction bases: 15. Looked up from germline, CDR1 is MDHEN and CDR2 is SYDVKM. CDR3 coding DNA: TGTGCCAGCAGTTTTTTTTTGCCCATGGCGGGGGATCAAGAGACCCAGTACTTC. It specifies CASSFFLPMAGDQETQYF.

This sequence joins TRBV28 and TRBJ1-5; TRBD1 matches 8 bases. This CDR3 has 15 amino acids. V lost 6 bases to trimming and J lost 6 bases; unmatched junction nucleotides: 10. Germline assignment: CDR1 MDHEN and CDR2 SYDVKM. The CDR3 sequence: CASSFQGAWGQPQHF. DNA of the CDR3: TGTGCCAGCAGCTTCCAGGGGGCGTGGGGTCAGCCCCAGCATTTT.

This clone appeared once. This rearrangement joins TRBV28 to TRBJ1-2, with D unresolved. The V gene's germline CDR1 is MDHEN and CDR2 SYDVKM. V was trimmed by 2 bases and J by 5 bases, leaving 12 bases between them. The CDR3 contains 14 residues. The CDR3 DNA follows: TGTGCCAGCAGTTTAGAGGGAGAAAGGTATGGCTACACCTTC. Translation gives CASSLEGERYGYTF.

This sequence joins TRBV5-6 and TRBJ1-1; 7 bases align to TRBD1. With 0 bases clipped from V and 0 bases from J, the junction kept 14 bases outside the gene matches. Germline V gene lookup returns CDR1 SGHDT and CDR2 YYEEEE. This CDR3 contains 19 residues. In DNA form, the CDR3 reads TGTGCCAGCAGCTTGGGACAGGGTTCATTCCCCCGCTTGAACACTGAAGCTTTCTTT. As protein: CASSLGQGSFPRLNTEAFF. The full variable domain, in which reference TRBV5-6 and TRBJ1-1 provide the parts outside the CDR3, is DAGVTQSPTHLIKTRGQQVTLRCSPKSGHDTVSWYQQALGQGPQFIFQYYEEEERQRGNFPDRFSGHQFPNYSSELNVNALLLGDSALYLCASSLGQGSFPRLNTEAFFGQGTRLTVV.

This CDR3 is CASSIRSTDGETQYF. The CDR3 coding sequence is TGTGCCAGTAGTATAAGATCGACAGACGGAGAGACCCAGTACTTC. V gene TRBV19 combines with J gene TRBJ2-5; D might be TRBD1 (5 bases). The CDR3 is 15 residues long. The germline CDR1 and CDR2 sequences are LNHDA and SQIVND (reference sequence). V was trimmed by 2 bases and J by 4 bases, leaving 14 bases between them. Full variable domain (rest looked up from reference TRBV19 and TRBJ2-5): DGGITQSPKYLFRKEGQNVTLSCEQNLNHDAMYWYRQDPGQGLRLIYYSQIVNDFQKGDIAEGYSVSREKKESFPLTVTSAQKNPTAFYLCASSIRSTDGETQYFGPGTRLLVL.

The chain carries TRBV7-9 and TRBJ1-1; TRBD1 aligns across 11 bases. Germline CDR1 and CDR2: SEHNR and FQNEAQ (reference sequence). V dropped 5 bases and J dropped 6; count of bases not matched to a gene: 8. This CDR3 region has 15 residues. CDR3 DNA: TGTGCCAGCAGCACAGGACAGGGGGCGTCTGCTGAAGCTTTCTTT. As protein: CASSTGQGASAEAFF. Using reference TRBV7-9 and TRBJ1-1 for the parts outside the CDR3, the full variable domain is DTGVSQNPRHKITKRGQNVTFRCDPISEHNRLYWYRQTLGQGPEFLTYFQNEAQLEKSRLLSDRFSAERPKGSFSTLEIQRTEQGDSAMYLCASSTGQGASAEAFFGQGTRLTVV.

The V and J genes are TRBV5-1 and TRBJ2-1; D might be TRBD1 (6 bases). The CDR3 consists of 16 residues. Trimming took 0 bases from V and 4 from J, leaving 14 bases between them. CDR1 is SGHRS, CDR2 YFSETQ, per germline. The CDR3 coding sequence is TGCGCCAGCAGCTTGGCAGGACAGCTTCCTTACAATGAGCAGTTCTTC. Its protein is CASSLAGQLPYNEQFF.

The genes are TRBV6-5 and TRBJ2-7; 7 nucleotides align to TRBD1. The CDR3 consists of 15 residues. Germline CDR1 MNHEY, CDR2 SVGAGI. V dropped 0 bases and J dropped 0; count of bases not matched to a gene: 2. CDR3 sequence reads: CASSYSRQGSYEQYF. The CDR3 DNA reads as TGTGCCAGCAGTTACTCCCGACAGGGCTCCTACGAGCAGTACTTC.